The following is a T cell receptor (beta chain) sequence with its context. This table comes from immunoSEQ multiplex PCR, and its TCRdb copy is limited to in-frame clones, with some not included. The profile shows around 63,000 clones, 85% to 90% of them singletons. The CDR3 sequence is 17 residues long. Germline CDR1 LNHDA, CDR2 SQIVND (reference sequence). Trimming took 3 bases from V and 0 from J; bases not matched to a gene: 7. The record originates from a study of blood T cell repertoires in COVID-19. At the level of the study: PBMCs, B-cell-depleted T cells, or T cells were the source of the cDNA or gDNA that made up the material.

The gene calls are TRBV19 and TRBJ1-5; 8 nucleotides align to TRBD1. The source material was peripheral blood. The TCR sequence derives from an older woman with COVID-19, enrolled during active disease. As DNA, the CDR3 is TGTGCCAGTAGTATTCGAACAGGGGGAGATAGCAATCAGCCCCAGCATTTT. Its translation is CASSIRTGGDSNQPQHF.